The 23 T cell receptor beta chains below come from one sample, sequenced in a study of tumor-infiltrating lymphocytes in primary liver carcinoma. Germline DNA was also extracted, while the blood RNA originated from unsorted whole blood. The investigators made TCR beta cDNA from approximately 0.5 ug total RNA, using a constant-region primer. Three nested multiplex PCR rounds, a slightly modified ARM-PCR method, built the TCR beta libraries. TRBV1-TRBV30 forward and Cbeta reverse primers drove the first two roughly 10-cycle rounds. One entry per CDR3 protein results from TCRdb running MiXCR on the multiplex PCR reads. This sample has about 310,000 distinct CDR3 sequences, with roughly three fifths found just once. Input material: peripheral blood. These receptor sequences come from a woman aged 25 to 39 with primary liver carcinoma and hepatitis B virus infection.

This clonotype has a count of ten or more. The genes are TRBV29-1 and TRBJ2-7; 9 positions agree with TRBD1. This CDR3 region has 12 residues. Trimming took 6 bases from V and 3 from J; bases not matched to a gene: 3. Germline lookup yields CDR1 SQVTM and CDR2 ANQGSEA. The CDR3 loop is CSVAGQGYEQYF. CDR3 DNA: TGCAGCGTGGCGGGACAGGGCTACGAGCAGTACTTC.

Concerning this clonotype: With a much larger clone just one base away, this may be a read error. The rearrangement uses TRBV12-3 or TRBV12-4 and TRBJ2-7; a weak D match, TRBD2 (5 bases). This CDR3 has 14 amino acids. This chain's CDR3 is CASSFSERSYEQHF. The CDR3, as DNA: TGTGCCAGCAGTTTCTCCGAGCGGTCCTACGAGCAGCACTTC.

Concerning this clonotype: An end of the junction does not agree with germline; a read error may underlie this. The chain carries TRBV6-1 and TRBJ2-4, with D perhaps TRBD1 or TRBD2 (7 bases each). CDR1 is MNHNS and CDR2 is SASEGT in the germline V gene. The CDR3 has 14 residues. The CDR3 region is CASGESQGGNIQYF. For the CDR3, the DNA is TGTGCCAGCGGTGAAAGTCAGGGGGGGAACATTCAGTACTTC.

This clonotype was seen a handful of times. The chain combines TRBV12-3 or TRBV12-4 with TRBJ1-2; TRBD1 is a possible D gene (6 bases). CDR3 length equals 14 residues. Deletions cut 6 bases from V and 6 bases from J, with 17 bases between. This CDR3 reads CASSPRRQVDGYTF. CDR3 DNA: TGTGCCAGCAGCCCCCGACGACAGGTGGATGGCTACACCTTC.

This clonotype was counted only a few times. The chain is built from TRBV4-2 and TRBJ2-7; 8 bases agree with TRBD1. The V gene's germline CDR1 is LGHNA and CDR2 YNFKEQ. This CDR3 comprises 16 residues. The junction had 9 bases not matched to a gene; V was cut back by 0 bases and J by 5 bases. CDR3 sequence: CASSQDQGQGFDEQYF. Written as DNA, the CDR3 is TGTGCCAGCAGCCAAGATCAAGGACAGGGCTTCGACGAGCAGTACTTC.

To note about this clonotype: A much larger clone lies one base from this, so it may be a read error. The CDR3 coding sequence is TGTGCCAGCGTGACAGTGGTAGGTTTGTTCTTC. It translates to CASVTVVGLFF. The chain links TRBV12-3 or TRBV12-4 to TRBJ2-1; D might be TRBD1 (5 bases). The ends were cut back, 8 bases at V and 15 bases at J, with 17 bases in the middle. The CDR3 runs to 11 residues.

In regard to this clonotype: A clone one base away is much larger, so this may be a read error. The chain combines TRBV4-2 with TRBJ2-1; perhaps D is TRBD1 or TRBD2 (6 bases each). CDR3 size: 15 residues. Per the germline V gene, CDR1 is LGHNA and CDR2 is YNFKEQ. The CDR3 coding sequence is TGCGCCAGCAGCCCGTTCGGGGGCGCCTACAATGAGCAGTTCTTC. Its protein product is CASSPFGGAYNEQFF.

This sequence joins TRBV29-1 and TRBJ2-1; maybe TRBD1 (5 bases). Germline CDR1 reads SQVTM; CDR2 reads ANQGSEA. There are 14 residues in the CDR3. The CDR3 bases are TGCAACGTGAACCGAGACAGAGTATACAATGAGCAGTTCTTC. It yields the protein CNVNRDRVYNEQFF.

This clonotype was counted only a few times. The chain couples TRBV12-3 or TRBV12-4 to TRBJ2-7; 7 bases line up with TRBD1. The CDR3 is made up of 13 amino acids. Germline trimming cut 3 bases from V and 5 bases from J; bases unmatched to any gene: 4. The CDR3 DNA reads TGTGCCAGCAGTTTGCGGCAGGGGGACGAGCAGTACTTC. Amino acid sequence: CASSLRQGDEQYF.

This sequence joins TRBV7-3 and TRBJ2-7; D might be TRBD1 or TRBD2, each matching 6 bases. The CDR3 totals 14 residues. Per germline, CDR1 SGHTA and CDR2 FQGTGA. V was trimmed by 5 bases and J by 5 bases, leaving 16 bases between them. This CDR3 reads CASSRGGGKDEQYF. The CDR3 nucleotides are TGTGCCAGCAGCCGAGGAGGGGGGAAGGACGAGCAGTACTTC.

With regard to this clonotype: A much larger clone differs from this one at a single base, so this may be a read error. In nucleotides, the CDR3 is TGTGCCAGCGGAGCATGCTCTGGGGCCAACGTCCTGACTTTC. This sequence encodes CASGACSGANVLTF. This sequence joins TRBV12-3 or TRBV12-4 and TRBJ2-6; D call uncertain. The CDR3 is made up of 14 amino acids. Deletions cut 8 bases from V and 0 bases from J, with 8 bases between.

This clonotype was observed once. Relative to the germline gene, one junction end is altered; a read error may explain this. The genes are TRBV11-3 and TRBJ1-1, with 8 positions matching TRBD1. CDR1 and CDR2 from the germline V gene are SGHNT and YENEEA. The CDR3 sequence is 15 residues long. The CDR3 DNA sequence: TGTGCCTCCCGTCAGGGGGCACCAATCTCCACTGAAGTTTTCTTT. It translates to CASRQGAPISTEVFF. Full variable domain (remainder filled in from reference TRBV11-3 and TRBJ1-1): EAGVVQSPRYKIIEKKQPVAFWCNPISGHNTLYWYLQNLGQGPELLIRYENEEAVDDSQLPKDRFSAERLKGVDSTLKIQPAELGDSAVYLCASRQGAPISTEVFFGQGTRLTVV.

The table lists this clonotype with a few counts. This chain links TRBV6-1 with TRBJ2-5, with a tentative D call TRBD1 (5 bases). Trimming left V 8 bases short and J 2 bases short, with 12 bases between. CDR1 and CDR2 from the germline V gene are MNHNS and SASEGT. The CDR3 consists of 13 residues. In nucleotides, the CDR3 is TGTGCCAGCGGCAAAGGGGAACAAGAGACCCAGTACTTC. Translating gives CASGKGEQETQYF.

Remarks on this clonotype: The CDR3 does not close with the conserved phenylalanine or tryptophan, likely indicating a read error. The chain combines TRBV5-6 with TRBJ2-3; maybe TRBD2 (6 bases). Trimming left V 0 bases short and J 6 bases short, with 14 bases between. The CDR3 sequence is 15 residues long. Germline V gives CDR1 SGHDT, CDR2 YYEEEE. Written as DNA, the CDR3 is TGTGCCAGCAGCTTGGCCGGAGGGCTGAGGGATACGCAGTATTCT. This gives the protein CASSLAGGLRDTQYS.

Comments on this clonotype: At one boundary the junction diverges from the germline segment, which might be a read error. CDR3 nucleotides: TGTGCCACCAGTGAGGGGACAATAATGAATGAGCAGTTCTTC. This encodes CATSEGTIMNEQFF. The chain has TRBV6-1 and TRBJ2-1, with a weak D call TRBD1 (6 bases). The CDR3 covers 14 residues. Looked up from germline, CDR1 is MNHNS and CDR2 is SASEGT.

The count of this clonotype is one. A clone one base away is much larger, so this may be a read error. The chain has TRBV11-2 and TRBJ1-5; unclear D gene. Per germline, CDR1 SGHAT and CDR2 FQNNGV. CDR3 length: 14 residues. The germline V and J ends were trimmed by 5 bases and 6 bases, with 14 bases remaining between them. CDR3 amino acids: CASSPTVVAQPQHF. In nucleotides, the CDR3 is TGTGCCAGCAGCCCCACTGTGGTCGCTCAGCCCCAGCATTTT.

Remarks on this clonotype: This could be a read error, since a much larger clone is one nucleotide away. The V gene is TRBV12-3 or TRBV12-4, the J gene TRBJ2-7, with 8 bases fitting TRBD1. The CDR3 extends over 13 amino acids. The V gene end was trimmed by 7 bases and the J gene end by 6 bases; junction bases not matched to a gene: 8. The CDR3, as DNA: TGTGCCAGCAATCGGACAGGGTCAGGCGAGCAGTACTTC. Translating gives CASNRTGSGEQYF.

Turning to this clonotype: Germline and junction disagree at one end, which may indicate a read error. The chain is built from TRBV6-2 or TRBV6-3 and TRBJ1-5, with TRBD1 identical over 7 bases. CDR1 is MNHEY, CDR2 SVGEGT, per germline. This CDR3 region has 14 residues. The chain's CDR3 is CAISRTGDNQPQHF. CDR3 bases: TGTGCCATCAGTAGAACAGGGGATAATCAACCCCAGCATTTT.

This clonotype has just a few counts. Its ends do not fully match the called genes, so a read error is possible. The CDR3 region is CASSLSLTTGELFF. The CDR3 bases are TGTGCCAGCAGCTTGTCACTAACCACCGGGGAGCTCTTTTTT. The chain is built from TRBV5-6 and TRBJ2-2; weak D call: TRBD2 (5 bases). The CDR3 covers 14 residues. Germline CDR1 and CDR2: SGHDT and YYEEEE. Using reference TRBV5-6 and TRBJ2-2 for the parts outside the CDR3, the full variable domain is DAGVTQSPTHLIKTRGQQVTLRCSPKSGHDTVSWYQQALGQGPQFIFQYYEEEERQRGNFPDRFSGHQFPNYSSELNVNALLLGDSALYLCASSLSLTTGELFFGEGSRLTVL.

Concerning this clonotype itself: A much larger clone sits a single nucleotide away, making a read error possible. V usage is TRBV6-1 and J usage is TRBJ2-7; maybe TRBD2 (6 bases). The germline gives CDR1 MNHNS, CDR2 SASEGT. The CDR3 loop spans 12 amino acids. The CDR3 DNA sequence: TGTGTCAGCAGCGGGTCCTTAGGGGAGCAGTACTTC. It yields the protein CVSSGSLGEQYF.

Comments on this clonotype: This likely comes from a read error, as the CDR3 has no conserved phenylalanine or tryptophan at its end. V gene TRBV29-1 combines with J gene TRBJ2-3; 8 bases are shared with TRBD2. Per germline, CDR1 SQVTM and CDR2 ANQGSEA. The CDR3 is 15 amino acids. With V trimmed by 5 bases and J by 11 bases, 18 bases remained unmatched. This CDR3 reads CSVISGRWATDVQYL. The CDR3 DNA reads TGCAGCGTTATCAGCGGGAGATGGGCCACAGATGTGCAGTATCTT.

This clonotype has at least ten counts. V is TRBV4-3 and J is TRBJ1-1; no firm D call. The CDR3 is 16 amino acids. Trimming took off 0 bases at V and 2 bases at J, with 13 bases between the two ends. Germline loops: CDR1 LGHNA, CDR2 YSLEER. This CDR3 reads CASSQDPLVINTEAFF. DNA for the CDR3: TGCGCCAGCAGCCAAGATCCGCTCGTTATCAACACTGAAGCTTTCTTT.

This clonotype was observed at least ten times. The V and J genes are TRBV6-6 and TRBJ1-3; D is ambiguous. The length of the CDR3 is 12 residues. Germline CDR1 MNHNY, CDR2 SVGAGI (reference sequence). The V and J ends lost 10 bases and 11 bases respectively, with 18 bases between them. The CDR3 region has the DNA TGTGCCACTTTTTATTCGCCGGCGGCCATATATTTT. It encodes CATFYSPAAIYF.